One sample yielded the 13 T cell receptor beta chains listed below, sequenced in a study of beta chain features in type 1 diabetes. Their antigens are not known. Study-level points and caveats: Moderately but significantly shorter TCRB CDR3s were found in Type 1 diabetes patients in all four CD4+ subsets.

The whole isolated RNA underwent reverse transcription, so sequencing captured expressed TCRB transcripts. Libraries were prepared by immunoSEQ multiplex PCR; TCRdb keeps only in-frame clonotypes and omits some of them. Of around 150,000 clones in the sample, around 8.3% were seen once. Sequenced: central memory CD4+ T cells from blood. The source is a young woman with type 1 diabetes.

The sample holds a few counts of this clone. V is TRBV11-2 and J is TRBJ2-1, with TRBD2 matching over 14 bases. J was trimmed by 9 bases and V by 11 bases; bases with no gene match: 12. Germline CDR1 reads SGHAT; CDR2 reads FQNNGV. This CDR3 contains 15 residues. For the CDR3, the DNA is TGTGCCGAACAACCGGGACTAGCGGGGGTTAGTGAGCAGTTCTTC. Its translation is CAEQPGLAGVSEQFF.

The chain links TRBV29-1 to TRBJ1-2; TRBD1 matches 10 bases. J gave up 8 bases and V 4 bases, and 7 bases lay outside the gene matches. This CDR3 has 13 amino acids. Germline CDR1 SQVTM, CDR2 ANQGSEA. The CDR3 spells CSVAKDRGLGYTF. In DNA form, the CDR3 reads TGCAGCGTTGCGAAAGACAGGGGGCTAGGCTACACCTTC.

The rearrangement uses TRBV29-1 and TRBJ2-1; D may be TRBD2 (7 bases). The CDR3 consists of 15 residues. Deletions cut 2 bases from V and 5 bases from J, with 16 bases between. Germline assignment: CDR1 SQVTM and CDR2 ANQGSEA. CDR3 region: CSVEMAGAQNNEQFF. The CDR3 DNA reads TGCAGCGTTGAAATGGCGGGGGCTCAAAACAATGAGCAGTTCTTC.

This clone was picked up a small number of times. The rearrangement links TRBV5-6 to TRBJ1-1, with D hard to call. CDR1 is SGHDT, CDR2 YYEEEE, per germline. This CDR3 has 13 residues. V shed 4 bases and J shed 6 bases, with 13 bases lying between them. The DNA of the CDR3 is TGTGCCAGCAGCCACAGTGATAGAGCTGAAGCTTTCTTT. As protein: CASSHSDRAEAFF.

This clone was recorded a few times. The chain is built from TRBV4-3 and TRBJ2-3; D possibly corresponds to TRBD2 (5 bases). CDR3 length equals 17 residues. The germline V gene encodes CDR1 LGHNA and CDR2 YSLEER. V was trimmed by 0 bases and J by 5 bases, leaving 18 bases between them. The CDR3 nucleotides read TGCGCCAGCAGCCAAGAAGGGAGTGGCCCAGAGGGAGATACGCAGTATTTT. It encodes CASSQEGSGPEGDTQYF.

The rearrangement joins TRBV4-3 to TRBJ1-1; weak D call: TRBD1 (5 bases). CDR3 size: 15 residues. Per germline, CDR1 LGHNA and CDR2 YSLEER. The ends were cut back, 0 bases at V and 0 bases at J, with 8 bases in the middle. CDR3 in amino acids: CASSQDQGMNTEAFF. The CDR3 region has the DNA TGCGCCAGCAGCCAAGATCAGGGCATGAACACTGAAGCTTTCTTT.

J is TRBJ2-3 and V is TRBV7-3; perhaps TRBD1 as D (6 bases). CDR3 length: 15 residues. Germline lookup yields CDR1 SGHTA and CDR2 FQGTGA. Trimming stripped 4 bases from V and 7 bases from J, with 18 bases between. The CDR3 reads CASSSSGTLSNTQYF. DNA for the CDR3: TGTGCCAGCAGCTCCTCCGGGACACTTTCGAATACGCAGTATTTT. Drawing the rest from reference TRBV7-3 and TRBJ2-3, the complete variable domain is GAGVSQTPSNKVTEKGKYVELRCDPISGHTALYWYRQSLGQGPEFLIYFQGTGAADDSGLPNDRFFAVRPEGSVSTLKIQRTERGDSAVYLCASSSSGTLSNTQYFGPGTRLTVL.

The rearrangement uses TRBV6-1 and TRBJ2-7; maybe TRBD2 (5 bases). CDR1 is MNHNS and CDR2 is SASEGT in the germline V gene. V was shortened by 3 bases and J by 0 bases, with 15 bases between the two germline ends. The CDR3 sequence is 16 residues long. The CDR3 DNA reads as TGTGCCAGCAGTGAGGGAGCTGGCAGGAGCTCCTACGAGCAGTACTTC. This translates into CASSEGAGRSSYEQYF.

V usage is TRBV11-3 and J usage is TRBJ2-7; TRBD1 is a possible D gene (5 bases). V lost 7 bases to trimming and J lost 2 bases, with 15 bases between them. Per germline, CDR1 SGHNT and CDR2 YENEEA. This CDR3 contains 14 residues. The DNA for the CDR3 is TGTGCCAGCATCCTCAGGGCGGTTACCTACGAGCAGTACTTC. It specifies CASILRAVTYEQYF.

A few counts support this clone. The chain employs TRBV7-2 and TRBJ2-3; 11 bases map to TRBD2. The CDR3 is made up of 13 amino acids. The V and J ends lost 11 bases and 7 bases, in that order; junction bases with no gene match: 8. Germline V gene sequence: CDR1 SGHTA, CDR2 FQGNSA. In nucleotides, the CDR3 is TGTGCCGAGGGGGGACTAGCGGAACATACGCAGTATTTT. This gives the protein CAEGGLAEHTQYF.

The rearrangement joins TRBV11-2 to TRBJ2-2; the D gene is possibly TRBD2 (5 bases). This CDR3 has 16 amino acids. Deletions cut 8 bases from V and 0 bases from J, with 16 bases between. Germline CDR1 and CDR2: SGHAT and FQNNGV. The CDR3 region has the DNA TGTGCCAGCGGCCATATCGGAGGAACGAACACCGGGGAGCTGTTTTTT. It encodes CASGHIGGTNTGELFF.

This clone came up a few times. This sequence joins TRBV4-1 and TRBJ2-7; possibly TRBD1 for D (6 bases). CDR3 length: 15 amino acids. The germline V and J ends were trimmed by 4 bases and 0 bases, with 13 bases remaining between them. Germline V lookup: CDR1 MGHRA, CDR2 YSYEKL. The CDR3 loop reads CASSLSTGYSYEQYF. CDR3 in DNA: TGCGCCAGCAGCCTTTCAACAGGGTACTCCTACGAGCAGTACTTC.

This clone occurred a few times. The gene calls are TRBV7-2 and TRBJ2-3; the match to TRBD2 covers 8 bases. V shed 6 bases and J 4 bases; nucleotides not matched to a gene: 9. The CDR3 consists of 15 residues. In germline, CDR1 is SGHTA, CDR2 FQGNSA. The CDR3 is CASRSPGGHADTQYF. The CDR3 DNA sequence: TGTGCCAGCAGATCACCGGGGGGGCACGCAGATACGCAGTATTTT.